Sequencing of this T cell receptor (beta chain) was carried out in a study of T-cell reconstitution after alpha-beta-depleted transplantation in children. This clonotype has a count of ten or more. The authors prepared the TCRbeta library with unique molecular identifiers. TCRdb re-derived calls from the PCR reads in MiXCR, one entry per CDR3 protein. This sample has 200,000 to 250,000 distinct CDR3 sequences, with approximately 9.7% found just once. Per the germline V gene, CDR1 is MNHNS and CDR2 is SASEGT. Trimming took 2 bases from V and 4 from J; bases not matched to a gene: 7. The CDR3 spans 15 residues.

The origin of this receptor is a human donor who donated a stem cell graft to a child with SCID. The chain is built from TRBV6-1 and TRBJ1-2; 7 bases are shared with TRBD1. The sequenced sample was PBMCs from the stem cell graft donor, obtained from the stem cell graft. The chain's CDR3 is CASSEYRQGAYGYTF. The CDR3 DNA follows: TGTGCCAGCAGTGAATACCGACAGGGCGCCTATGGCTACACCTTC.